A selection of T cell receptor beta chains follows, all from one sample in a study of neurological immune-mediated disorders. In TCRdb, the 5' RACE reads were re-called with MiXCR into one record per CDR3 protein. The top ten clones hold over 3.5% of a sample with tens of thousands of distinct CDR3 sequences, about 3.4% of them seen once. The sample comprised PBMCs. These receptors were taken from a man in his forties or fifties with multiple sclerosis. CDR3s include the opening cysteine and the closing phenylalanine or tryptophan. Each record gives: V gene, clone size, D gene, CDR3 length, J gene, CDR3 DNA, CDR3 protein. D genes are given only for firm matches. Some rows mark clone size as missing; the rest say once, few, many or name a class of expanded clone.

TRBV20-1,many,NA,13,TRBJ1-2,TGCAGTGCCCCAAGGGAGGGGAGCTATGGCTACACCTTC,CSAPREGSYGYTF
TRBV5-6,many,TRBD2,14,TRBJ2-5,TGTGCCAGCAGCCCTGGGACTAGCGGGGAGACCCAGTACTTC,CASSPGTSGETQYF
TRBV20-1,many,NA,13,TRBJ2-7,TGCAGTGCGCGCCCTATGGGGCACTACGAGCAGTACTTC,CSARPMGHYEQYF
TRBV20-1,many,NA,12,TRBJ2-5,TGCAGTGCTAGCCCCCCAGGGGAGACCCAGTACTTC,CSASPPGETQYF
TRBV20-1,many,NA,15,TRBJ1-2,TGCAGTGCTAGATTGAGTGCAGGTTCGGACTATGGCTACACCTTC,CSARLSAGSDYGYTF
TRBV6-5,many,TRBD2,16,TRBJ2-5,TGTGCCAGCAGTTTGTCGGGCGGGGGGGCTCGGGAGACCCAGTACTTC,CASSLSGGGARETQYF
TRBV7-2,many,TRBD1,19,TRBJ2-3,TGTGCCAGCAGCTTAAGACAGGGGTCGGGACTCCGGGTGACAGATACGCAGTATTTT,CASSLRQGSGLRVTDTQYF
TRBV7-6,many,NA,12,TRBJ2-5,TGTGCCAGCAGCCAGTACCAAGAGACCCAGTACTTC,CASSQYQETQYF
TRBV5-1,many,NA,12,TRBJ2-2,TGCGCCAGCAGGGAGGACCCCGGGGAGCTGTTTTTT,CASREDPGELFF
TRBV18,many,TRBD1,15,TRBJ2-3,TGTGCCAGCTCATCGACAGGGGTGAACACAGATACGCAGTATTTT,CASSSTGVNTDTQYF
TRBV12-3/TRBV12-4,many,TRBD1,14,TRBJ1-1,TGTGCCAGCAGTTTAGGTACAGGGGTTTCTGAAGCTTTCTTT,CASSLGTGVSEAFF
TRBV12-3/TRBV12-4,many,TRBD2,17,TRBJ2-1,TGTGCCAGCAGCCTCGGACTAGCGGGAGCCGGCAACGATGAGCAGTTCTTC,CASSLGLAGAGNDEQFF
TRBV5-8,many,TRBD2,15,TRBJ2-7,TGTGCCAGCAGAGCGGGACTAGCGGCTAAAAGCGAGCAGTACTTC,CASRAGLAAKSEQYF
TRBV6-5,many,NA,19,TRBJ2-1,TGTGCCAGCAGTTACTCTCTTGGCCGGGTCTTGAGCTCCTACAATGAGCAGTTCTTC,CASSYSLGRVLSSYNEQFF
TRBV12-3/TRBV12-4,many,NA,12,TRBJ1-1,TGTGCCAGCAGCCGGGGACGTGTAGAAGCTTTCTTT,CASSRGRVEAFF
TRBV12-3/TRBV12-4,NA,TRBD1,18,TRBJ2-6,TGTGCCAGCAGTTTAGCGCACTCAGGGGGCTCTGGGGCCAACGTCCTGACTTTC,CASSLAHSGGSGANVLTF
TRBV18,many,NA,15,TRBJ2-2,TGTGCCAGCTCAGCAACGTCCAGGAACACCGGGGAGCTGTTTTTT,CASSATSRNTGELFF
TRBV6-6,NA,NA,15,TRBJ1-5,TGTGCCAGTAGAGAATCACAGGGACTTCATCGGCCCCAGCATTTT,CASRESQGLHRPQHF
TRBV7-9,many,NA,13,TRBJ1-1,TGTGCCAGCAGCTTAGACCAGGGCACTGAAGCTTTCTTT,CASSLDQGTEAFF
TRBV20-1,many,TRBD1,14,TRBJ2-7,TGCAGTGCCAGAGACAGGGGCCCTTCCTACGAGCAGTACTTC,CSARDRGPSYEQYF
TRBV20-1,many,TRBD1,16,TRBJ2-7,TGCAGTGCTAGGGCGACCTCCGGGACAGCAAATTACGAGCAGTACTTC,CSARATSGTANYEQYF
TRBV20-1,many,TRBD1,13,TRBJ2-5,TGCAGTGCTGTACAGGGGGCCCAAGAGACCCAGTACTTC,CSAVQGAQETQYF
TRBV7-9,many,NA,15,TRBJ1-1,TGTGCCAGCAGCTTACTAGATATGGTTTCAGGGGAGGCTTTCTTT,CASSLLDMVSGEAFF
TRBV3-1,many,NA,12,TRBJ1-2,TGTGCCAGCAGCCAAGGCTCCGCTGGCTACACCTTC,CASSQGSAGYTF
TRBV11-3,many,NA,13,TRBJ1-6,TGTGCCAGCAGCGCCGGGCCCTTGGCACCCCTCCACTTT,CASSAGPLAPLHF
TRBV5-1,many,NA,16,TRBJ2-1,TGCGCCAGCAGCTTGTCTACGGGAAGTTCCTACAATGAGCAGTTCTTC,CASSLSTGSSYNEQFF
TRBV28,few,NA,13,TRBJ2-7,TGTGCCAGCAGGAGGAGGGACCCCTACGAGCAGTACTTC,CASRRRDPYEQYF
TRBV10-2,many,TRBD2,14,TRBJ2-7,TGCGCCAGCATTCGGACTAGCGGGAGTTACGAGCAGTACTTC,CASIRTSGSYEQYF